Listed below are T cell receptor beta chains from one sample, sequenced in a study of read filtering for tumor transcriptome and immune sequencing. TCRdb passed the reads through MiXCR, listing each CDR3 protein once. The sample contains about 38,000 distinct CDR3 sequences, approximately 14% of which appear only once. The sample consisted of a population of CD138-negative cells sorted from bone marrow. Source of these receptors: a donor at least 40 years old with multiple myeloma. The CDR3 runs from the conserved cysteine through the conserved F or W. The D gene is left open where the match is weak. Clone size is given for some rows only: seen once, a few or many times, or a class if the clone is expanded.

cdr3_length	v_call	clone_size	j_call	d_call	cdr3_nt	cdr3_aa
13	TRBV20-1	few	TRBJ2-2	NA	TGCAGTGCGCCCCGACCAGCGACCGGGGAGCTGTTTTTT	CSAPRPATGELFF
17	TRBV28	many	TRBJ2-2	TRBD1	TGTGCCAGCAGTTCAGACGACAGGGGAGGAAACACCGGGGAGCTGTTTTTT	CASSSDDRGGNTGELFF
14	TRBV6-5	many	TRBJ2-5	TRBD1	TGTGCCAGCAGTAGAGACAGGGCCCGAGAGACCCAGTACTTC	CASSRDRARETQYF
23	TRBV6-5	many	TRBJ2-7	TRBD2	TGTGCCAGCAGTTACAATCCCCCATCCCTCGGGACTAGCGGGAAGAGTGCGGGTGACGAGCAGTACTTC	CASSYNPPSLGTSGKSAGDEQYF
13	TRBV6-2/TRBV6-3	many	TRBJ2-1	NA	TGTGCCAGCAGTGGGAGCGTCTACAATGAGCAGTTCTTC	CASSGSVYNEQFF
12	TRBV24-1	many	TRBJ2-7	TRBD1	TGTGCCACCAGTGATCACAGGGGCGAGCAGTACTTC	CATSDHRGEQYF
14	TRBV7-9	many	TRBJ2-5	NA	TGTGCCAGCAGCTTCATCGGGTTCCAAGAGACCCAGTACTTC	CASSFIGFQETQYF
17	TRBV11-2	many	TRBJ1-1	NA	TGTGCCAGCAGCTTAATGAGCCCACGGATGATGAACACTGAAGCTTTCTTT	CASSLMSPRMMNTEAFF
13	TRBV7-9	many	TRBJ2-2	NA	TGTGCCAGCGCTTACAGGGAGACCGGGGAGCTGTTTTTT	CASAYRETGELFF
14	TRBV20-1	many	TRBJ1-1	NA	TGCAGTGCTAGGTTTAACCGGGGGAAGTCTGAAGCTTTCTTT	CSARFNRGKSEAFF
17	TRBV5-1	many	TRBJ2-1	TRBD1	TGCGCCAGCAGCTTGAGGCAGCGGGACAGGGACTACAATGAGCAGTTCTTC	CASSLRQRDRDYNEQFF
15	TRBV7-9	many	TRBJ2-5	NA	TGTGCCAGCAGCTTAGTCCAGAAAATTCAAGAGACCCAGTACTTC	CASSLVQKIQETQYF
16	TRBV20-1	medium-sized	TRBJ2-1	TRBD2	TGCAGTGCTAGAGATGGCCAGCGGGAGGTTGGCAATGAGCAGTTCTTC	CSARDGQREVGNEQFF
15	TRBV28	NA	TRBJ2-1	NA	TGTGCCAGCGGCTCTGGGGCTAGCGCCTACAATGGGCAGTTCTTC	CASGSGASAYNGQFF
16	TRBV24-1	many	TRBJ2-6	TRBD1	TGTGCCACCACCACTAAGGGGGCTACTGGGGCCAACGTCCTGACTTTC	CATTTKGATGANVLTF
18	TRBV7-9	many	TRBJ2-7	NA	TGTGCCAGCAGCCCAAAGGCGGGGGCCAAGGTTTGGAACTACGAGCAGTACTTC	CASSPKAGAKVWNYEQYF
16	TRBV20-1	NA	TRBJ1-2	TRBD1	TGCAGTGCTAGAGATACGGGACAGTCCCCTAACTATGGCTACACCTTC	CSARDTGQSPNYGYTF
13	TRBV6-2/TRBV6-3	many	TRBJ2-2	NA	TGTGCCAGCAGTTACATGGGAGCCGGGGAGCTGTTTTTT	CASSYMGAGELFF
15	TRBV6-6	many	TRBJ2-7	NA	TGTGCCAGCAGTTACCTGCCCAGGGATCACTACGAGCAGTACTTC	CASSYLPRDHYEQYF
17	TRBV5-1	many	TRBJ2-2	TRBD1	TGCGCCAGCAGCCCGGGACAGGTGGTTGGGAACACCGGGGAGCTGTTTTTT	CASSPGQVVGNTGELFF
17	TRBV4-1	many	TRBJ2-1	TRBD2	TGCGCCAGCAGCTTCCTGAGCGGGAGGCTCTCCTACAATGAGCAGTTCTTC	CASSFLSGRLSYNEQFF
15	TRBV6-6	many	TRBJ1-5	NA	TGTGCCAGCAGTTATCGGCAGGATAGCAATCAGCCCCAGCATTTT	CASSYRQDSNQPQHF
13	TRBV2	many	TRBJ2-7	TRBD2	TGTGCCAGCACTCTAGCGGGAGCGGACGAGCAGTACTTC	CASTLAGADEQYF
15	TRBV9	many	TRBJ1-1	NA	TGTGCCAGCAGCGCCACCGGGACATTTAACACTGAAGCTTTCTTT	CASSATGTFNTEAFF
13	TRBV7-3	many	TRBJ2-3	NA	TGTGCCAGCAGCTTAATGCGCACAGATACGCAGTATTTT	CASSLMRTDTQYF
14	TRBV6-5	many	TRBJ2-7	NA	TGTGCCAGCCGTCCCACCAGGACTGCGAGGGAGCAGTACTTC	CASRPTRTAREQYF
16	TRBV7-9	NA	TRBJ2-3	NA	TGTGCCAGCACCTTTGTCACGGGAGCCCTCACAGGTACGCAGTATTTT	CASTFVTGALTGTQYF
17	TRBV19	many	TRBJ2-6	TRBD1	TGTGCCAGTAGTCCTGGGACAGGGAGCGCTGGGGCCAACGTCCTGACTTTC	CASSPGTGSAGANVLTF
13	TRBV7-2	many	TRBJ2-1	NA	TGTGCCAGCAGCTCAGGGGGACTAGTCGAGCAGTTCTTC	CASSSGGLVEQFF
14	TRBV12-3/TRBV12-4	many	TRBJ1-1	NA	TGTGCCAGCAGTTTTTTTGGGGGGAACACTGAAGCTTTCTTT	CASSFFGGNTEAFF
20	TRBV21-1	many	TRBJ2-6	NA	TGTGCCAGCAGCGGGAGGGCTAGCGGGACCAGCTCCTCTGGGGCCAACGTCCTGACTTTC	CASSGRASGTSSSGANVLTF
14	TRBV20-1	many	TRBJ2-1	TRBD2	TGCAGTGCTAAAGGGACTAGCGGGAGCGATGAGCAGTTCTTC	CSAKGTSGSDEQFF
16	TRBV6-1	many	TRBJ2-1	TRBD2	TGTGCCAGCAGTGAAAGTGGGCTAGCGGCCTACAATGAGCAGTTCTTC	CASSESGLAAYNEQFF
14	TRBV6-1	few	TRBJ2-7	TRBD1	TGTGCCAGCAGCACAGGGGGCTCCTCCTACGAGCAGTACTTC	CASSTGGSSYEQYF
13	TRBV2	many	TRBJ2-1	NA	TGTGCCAGCGGACTGGGCTCCTACAATGAGCAGTTCTTC	CASGLGSYNEQFF
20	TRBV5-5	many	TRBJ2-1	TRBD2	TGTGCCAGCAGCCTGATATTCGGGACTAGCGGGGACAGCTCCTACAATGAGCAGTTCTTC	CASSLIFGTSGDSSYNEQFF
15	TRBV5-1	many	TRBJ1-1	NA	TGCGCCAGCAGCTTGGAGTCAGGGAAGTGGACTGAAGCTTTCTTT	CASSLESGKWTEAFF